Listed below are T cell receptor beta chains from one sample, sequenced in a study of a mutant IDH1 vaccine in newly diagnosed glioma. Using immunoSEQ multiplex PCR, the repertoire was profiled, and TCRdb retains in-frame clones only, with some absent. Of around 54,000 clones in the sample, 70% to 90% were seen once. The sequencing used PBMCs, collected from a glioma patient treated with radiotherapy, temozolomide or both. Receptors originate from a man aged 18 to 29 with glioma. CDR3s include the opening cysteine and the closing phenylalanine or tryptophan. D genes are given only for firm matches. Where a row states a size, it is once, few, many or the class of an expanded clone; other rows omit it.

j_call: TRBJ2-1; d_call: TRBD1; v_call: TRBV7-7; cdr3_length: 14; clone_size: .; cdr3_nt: TGTGCTAGCAGCCCCGGGACAGGGGAAAATGAGCAGTTCTTC; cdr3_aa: CASSPGTGENEQFF
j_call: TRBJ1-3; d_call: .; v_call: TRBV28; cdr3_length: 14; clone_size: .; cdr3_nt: TGTGCCAGCAGGAGGGGCCCCCGCTGGGACACCATATATTTT; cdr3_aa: CASRRGPRWDTIYF
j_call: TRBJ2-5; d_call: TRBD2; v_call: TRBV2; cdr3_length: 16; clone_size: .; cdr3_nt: TGTGCCAGCAGTGAAGCCCTCGGGGAGGGAAGGGAGACCCAGTACTTC; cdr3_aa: CASSEALGEGRETQYF
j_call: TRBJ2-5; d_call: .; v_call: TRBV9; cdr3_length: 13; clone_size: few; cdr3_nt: TGTGCCAGCAGCGTAGGGCGGTGGGAGACCCAGTACTTC; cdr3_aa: CASSVGRWETQYF
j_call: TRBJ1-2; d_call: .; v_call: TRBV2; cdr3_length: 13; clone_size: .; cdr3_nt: TGTGCCAGAATGGACACGGCTAATGAGGGCTACACCTTC; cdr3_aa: CARMDTANEGYTF
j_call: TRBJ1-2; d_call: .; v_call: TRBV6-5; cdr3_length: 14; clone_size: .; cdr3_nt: TGTGCCAGCAGTTACGCCCGGGACGACTATGGCTACACCTTC; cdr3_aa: CASSYARDDYGYTF
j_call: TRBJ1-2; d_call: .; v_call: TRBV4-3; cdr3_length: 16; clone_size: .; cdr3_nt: TGCGCCAGCAGCCAAGATAGGCAGTCTTCTAACTATGGCTACACCTTC; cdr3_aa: CASSQDRQSSNYGYTF
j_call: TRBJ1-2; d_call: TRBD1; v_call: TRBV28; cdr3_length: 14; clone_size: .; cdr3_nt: TGTGCCAGCAGTTTATTAGACAGGGTAGGTGGCTACACCTTC; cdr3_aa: CASSLLDRVGGYTF
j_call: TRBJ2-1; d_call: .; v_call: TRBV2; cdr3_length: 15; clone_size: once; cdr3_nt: TGTGCCAGCCGGCTCAAGGGCATCCAGAACAATGAGCAGTTCTTC; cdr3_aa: CASRLKGIQNNEQFF
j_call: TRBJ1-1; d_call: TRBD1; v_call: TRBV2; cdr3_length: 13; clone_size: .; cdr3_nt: TGTGCCAGCAGTTTAGACAGGGGGCCTGAAGCTTTCTTT; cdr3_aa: CASSLDRGPEAFF
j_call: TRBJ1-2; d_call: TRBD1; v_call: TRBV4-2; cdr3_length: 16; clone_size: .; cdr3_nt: TGTGCCAGCAGCCAAGATGGGACAGCGAATTCCTATGGCTACACCTTC; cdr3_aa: CASSQDGTANSYGYTF
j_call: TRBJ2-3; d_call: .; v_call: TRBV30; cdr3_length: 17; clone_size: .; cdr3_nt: TGTGCCTGGAGTGTACAGGACGAACTGATGGGGTCCGATACGCAGTATTTT; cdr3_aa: CAWSVQDELMGSDTQYF
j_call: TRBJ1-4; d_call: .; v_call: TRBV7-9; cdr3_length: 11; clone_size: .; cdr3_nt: TGTGCCAGCAGCTTAGTAGGAAAACTGTTTTTT; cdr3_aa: CASSLVGKLFF
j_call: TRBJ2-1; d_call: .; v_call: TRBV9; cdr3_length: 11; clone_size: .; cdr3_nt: TGTGCCAGCAGCCGGGGGGGACAGGAGTTCTTC; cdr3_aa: CASSRGGQEFF
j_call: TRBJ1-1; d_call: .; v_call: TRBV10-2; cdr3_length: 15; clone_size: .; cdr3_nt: TGCGCCAGCAGCCCCGCAAGAGAAGTGAACACTGAAGCTTTCTTT; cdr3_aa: CASSPAREVNTEAFF
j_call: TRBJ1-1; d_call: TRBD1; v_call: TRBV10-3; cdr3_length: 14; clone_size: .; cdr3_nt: TGTGCCATCTACGAGGGACAGCCGAACACTGAAGCTTTCTTT; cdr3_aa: CAIYEGQPNTEAFF
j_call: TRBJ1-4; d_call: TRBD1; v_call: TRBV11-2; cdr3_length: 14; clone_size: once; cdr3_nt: TGTGCCAGCAGCTCGGGACAGCTGAATGAAAAACTGTTTTTT; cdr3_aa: CASSSGQLNEKLFF
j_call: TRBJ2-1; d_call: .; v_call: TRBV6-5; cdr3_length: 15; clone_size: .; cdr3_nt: TGTGCCAGCAGTCCACCGGTCAGCAGCTACAATGAGCAGTTCTTC; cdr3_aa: CASSPPVSSYNEQFF
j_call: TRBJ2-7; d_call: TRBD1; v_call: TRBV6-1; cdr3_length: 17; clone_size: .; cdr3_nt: TGTGCCAGCAGTGAAAGGGGGACAGCAGCCTTACTCTACGAGCAGTACTTC; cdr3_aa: CASSERGTAALLYEQYF
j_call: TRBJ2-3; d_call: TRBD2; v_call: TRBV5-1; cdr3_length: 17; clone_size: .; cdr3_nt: TGCGCCAGCAGCGGGGGCCTAGCGGGGGCCGCCACAGATACGCAGTATTTT; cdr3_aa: CASSGGLAGAATDTQYF
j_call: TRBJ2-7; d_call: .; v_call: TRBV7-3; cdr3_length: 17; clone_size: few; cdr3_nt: TGTGCCAGCAGCTTATCGCCGGTTGGGAGCTTCTCCTACGAGCAGTACTTC; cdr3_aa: CASSLSPVGSFSYEQYF
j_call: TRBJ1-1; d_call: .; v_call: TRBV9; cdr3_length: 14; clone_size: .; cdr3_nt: TGTGCCAGCAGCCCAGGGCGAAGAGATTCTGAAGCTTTCTTT; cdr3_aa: CASSPGRRDSEAFF
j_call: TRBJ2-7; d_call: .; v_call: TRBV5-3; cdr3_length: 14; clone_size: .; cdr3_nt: TGTGCCAGAAGCTTGGATTGCGAAAGCTACGAGCAGTACTTC; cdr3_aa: CARSLDCESYEQYF
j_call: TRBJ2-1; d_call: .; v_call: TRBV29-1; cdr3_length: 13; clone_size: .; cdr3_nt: TGCAGCGGAGGGACTGCAAACTACAATGAGCAGTTCTTC; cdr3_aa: CSGGTANYNEQFF
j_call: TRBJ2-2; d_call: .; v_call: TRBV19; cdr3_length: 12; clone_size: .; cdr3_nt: TGTGCCAGTAGTATAAGCCTCGGGGAGCTGTTTTTT; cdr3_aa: CASSISLGELFF
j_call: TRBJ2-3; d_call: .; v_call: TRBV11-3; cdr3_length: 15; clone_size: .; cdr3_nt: TGTGCCAGCAGCCCAAGCGGATCTAGCACAGATACGCAGTATTTT; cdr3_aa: CASSPSGSSTDTQYF
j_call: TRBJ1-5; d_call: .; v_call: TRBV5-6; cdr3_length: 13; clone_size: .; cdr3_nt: TGTGCCAGCAGCCAGGACGGGACTCAGCCCCAGCATTTT; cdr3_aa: CASSQDGTQPQHF
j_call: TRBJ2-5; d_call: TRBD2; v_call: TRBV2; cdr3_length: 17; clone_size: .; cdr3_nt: TGTGCCAGCACCTTTTCCCCAGGAGCGGGAGGCGGGGAGACCCAGTACTTC; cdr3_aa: CASTFSPGAGGGETQYF
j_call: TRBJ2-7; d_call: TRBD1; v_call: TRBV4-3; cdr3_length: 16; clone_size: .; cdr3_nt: TGCGCCAGCAGCCAAGAATCAGGCAGGGGGCCCTACGAGCAGTACTTC; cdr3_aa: CASSQESGRGPYEQYF
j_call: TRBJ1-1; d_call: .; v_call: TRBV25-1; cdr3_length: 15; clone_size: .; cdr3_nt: TGTGCCAGCAGTGAATCAGGGACGCAGAACACTGAAGCTTTCTTT; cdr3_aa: CASSESGTQNTEAFF
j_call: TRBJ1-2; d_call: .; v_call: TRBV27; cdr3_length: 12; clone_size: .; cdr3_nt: TGTGCCAGCAGTCTCCCGGGGCTTGGCTACACCTTC; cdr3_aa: CASSLPGLGYTF
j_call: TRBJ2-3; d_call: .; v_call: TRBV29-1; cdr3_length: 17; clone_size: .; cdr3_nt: TGCAGCGTTGAAAACCCATTTCGGAGCGGATTTCCAGATACGCAGTATTTT; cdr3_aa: CSVENPFRSGFPDTQYF
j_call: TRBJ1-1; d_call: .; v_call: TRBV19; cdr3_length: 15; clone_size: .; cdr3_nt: TGTGCCAGTAGTATAGGGGGACGCTTGAACACTGAAGCTTTCTTT; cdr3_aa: CASSIGGRLNTEAFF
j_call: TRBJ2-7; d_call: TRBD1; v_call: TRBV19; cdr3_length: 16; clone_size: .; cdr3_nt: TGTGCCAGTAGTCCGGGACAGGGGGCGACTGGCTACGAGCAGTACTTC; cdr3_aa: CASSPGQGATGYEQYF
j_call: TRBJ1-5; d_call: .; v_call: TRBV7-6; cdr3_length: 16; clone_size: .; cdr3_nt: TGTGCCAGCAGCTTAGGGCCCAGGACAGTTGGTCAGCCCCAGCATTTT; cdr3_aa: CASSLGPRTVGQPQHF
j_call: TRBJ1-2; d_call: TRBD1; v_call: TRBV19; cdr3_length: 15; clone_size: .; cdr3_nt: TGTGCCAGTAGTATATCCGGGACAGGGCCCTATGGCTACACCTTC; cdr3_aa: CASSISGTGPYGYTF
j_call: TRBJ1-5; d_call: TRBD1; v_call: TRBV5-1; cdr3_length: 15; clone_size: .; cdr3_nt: TGCGCCAGCAGCTTAACCGGGACAGGGAATCAGCCCCAGCATTTT; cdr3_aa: CASSLTGTGNQPQHF
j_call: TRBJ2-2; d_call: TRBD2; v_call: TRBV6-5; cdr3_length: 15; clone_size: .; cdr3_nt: TGTGCCAGCAAAGGCATCGGGGGGGACACCGGGGAGCTGTTTTTT; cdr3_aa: CASKGIGGDTGELFF
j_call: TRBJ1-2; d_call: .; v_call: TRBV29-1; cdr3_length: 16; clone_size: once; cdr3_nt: TGCAGCGTTGAAGAACCGCGGACAGCTCTTAACTATGGCTACACCTTC; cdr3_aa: CSVEEPRTALNYGYTF
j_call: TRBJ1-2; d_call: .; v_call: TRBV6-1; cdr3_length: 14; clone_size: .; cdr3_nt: TGTGCCAGCAGTGGTTGGCTACCCGGGGATGGCTACACCTTC; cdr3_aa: CASSGWLPGDGYTF
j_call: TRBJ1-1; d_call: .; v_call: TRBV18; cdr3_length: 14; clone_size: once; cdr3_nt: TGTGCCAGCTCACTCCAGAGGATGAACACTGAAGCTTTCTTT; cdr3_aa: CASSLQRMNTEAFF
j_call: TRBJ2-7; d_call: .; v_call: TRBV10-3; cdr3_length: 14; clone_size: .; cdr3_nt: TGTGCCATCAGTGAATGGGTTGGGTCCTACGAGCAGTACTTC; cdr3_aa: CAISEWVGSYEQYF
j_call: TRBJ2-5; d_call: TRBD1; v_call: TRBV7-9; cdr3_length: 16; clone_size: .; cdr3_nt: TGTGCCAGCAGCTTAGGTGGACAGGGATTGTACGAGACCCAGTACTTC; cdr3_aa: CASSLGGQGLYETQYF
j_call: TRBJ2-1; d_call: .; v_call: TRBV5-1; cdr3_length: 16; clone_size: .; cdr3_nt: TGCGCCAGCAGCTTGGTAGCGAGGGAAGCCTACAATGAGCAGTTCTTC; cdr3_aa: CASSLVAREAYNEQFF
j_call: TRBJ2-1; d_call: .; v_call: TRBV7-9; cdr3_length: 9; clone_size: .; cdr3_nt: TGTTCAATTTCGGGCGAGCAGTTCTTC; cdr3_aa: CSISGEQFF
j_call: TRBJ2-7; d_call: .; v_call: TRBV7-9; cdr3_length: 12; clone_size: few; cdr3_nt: TGTGCCATCCTATCGGGAACCTACGAGCAGTACTTC; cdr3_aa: CAILSGTYEQYF
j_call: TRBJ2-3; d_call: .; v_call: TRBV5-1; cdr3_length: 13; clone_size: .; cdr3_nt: TGCGCCAGCAGCGGCGACACCAGGGATACGCAGTATTTT; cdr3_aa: CASSGDTRDTQYF
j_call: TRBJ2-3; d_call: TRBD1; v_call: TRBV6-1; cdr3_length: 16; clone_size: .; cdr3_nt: TGTGCCAGCAGTGCCCGGGGACAGGGGAACACAGATACGCAGTATTTT; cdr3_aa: CASSARGQGNTDTQYF
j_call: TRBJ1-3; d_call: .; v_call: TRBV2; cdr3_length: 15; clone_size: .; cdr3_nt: TGTGCCAGCAGTGTAGAACCCGGATCTGGAAACACCATATATTTT; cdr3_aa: CASSVEPGSGNTIYF
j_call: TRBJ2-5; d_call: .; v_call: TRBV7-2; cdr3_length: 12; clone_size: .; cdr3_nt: TGTGCCAGCAGCTTAACCTCCGGGACCCAGTACTTC; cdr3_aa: CASSLTSGTQYF
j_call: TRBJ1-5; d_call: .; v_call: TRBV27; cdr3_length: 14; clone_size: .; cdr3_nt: TGTGCCAGCAGCCTTTTTAAGGGGTATCAGCCCCAGCATTTT; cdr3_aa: CASSLFKGYQPQHF
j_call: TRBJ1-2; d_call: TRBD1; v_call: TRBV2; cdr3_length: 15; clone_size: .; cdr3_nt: TGTGCCAGCAGTGAGAGGACAGGTGCATCCTATGGCTACACCTTC; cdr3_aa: CASSERTGASYGYTF
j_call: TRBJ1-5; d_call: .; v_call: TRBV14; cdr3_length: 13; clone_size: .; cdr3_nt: TGTGCCAGCAGCCAGGGAGGCAATCAGCCCCAGCATTTT; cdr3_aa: CASSQGGNQPQHF
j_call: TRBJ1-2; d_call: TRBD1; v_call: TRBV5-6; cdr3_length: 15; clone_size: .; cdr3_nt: TGTGCCAGCAGCTTTGGGGACAGACTGCTTGATGGCTACACCTTC; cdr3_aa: CASSFGDRLLDGYTF
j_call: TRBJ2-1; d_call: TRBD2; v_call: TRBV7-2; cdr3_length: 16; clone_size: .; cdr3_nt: TGTGCCAGCAGCTTAGCGTCTAGCGGGCATCAAGGGGAGCAGTTCTTC; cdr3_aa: CASSLASSGHQGEQFF
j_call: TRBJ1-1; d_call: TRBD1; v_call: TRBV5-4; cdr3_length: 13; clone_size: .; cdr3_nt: TGTGCCAGCAGCTCGGACAGGGGGCGGGGAGCTTTCTTT; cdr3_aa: CASSSDRGRGAFF
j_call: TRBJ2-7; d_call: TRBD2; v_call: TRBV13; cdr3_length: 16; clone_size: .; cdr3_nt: TGTGCCAGCAGCCTTGGACTAGCGGGGCCTACGCGAGAGCAGTACTTC; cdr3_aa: CASSLGLAGPTREQYF
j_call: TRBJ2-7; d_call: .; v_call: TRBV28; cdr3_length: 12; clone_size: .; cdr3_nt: TGTGCCACCATGGCCGGTTCCTACGAGCAGTACTTC; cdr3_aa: CATMAGSYEQYF
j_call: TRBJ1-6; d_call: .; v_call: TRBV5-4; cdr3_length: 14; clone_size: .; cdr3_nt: TGTGCCAGCAGCTTGGGGCGTAACGGATCACCCCTCCACTTT; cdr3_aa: CASSLGRNGSPLHF